This TCR beta chain was identified in a study of T cells in localized non-small cell lung cancer. General study points: Among the top 100 tumor clones, a median 57 appeared in adjacent lung. Only one tumor region was sequenced, so heterogeneity remains possible.

Clones were read by immunoSEQ multiplex PCR, and TCRdb kept only the in-frame ones, dropping some. The sample lists about 1,900 clones; 25% to 30% were seen once. Only a few counts were recorded for this clone. The antigen is unknown. Germline-derived CDR1 and CDR2 are SGHNT and YENEEA. The CDR3 totals 19 residues. The V gene end was trimmed by 2 bases and the J gene end by 0 bases; junction bases not matched to a gene: 11. The input for sequencing was lung tumor tissue, taken before any cancer treatment. The chain carries TRBV11-3 and TRBJ1-3, with 9 positions matching TRBD1. This TCR was sampled from a male donor older than 55 with stage III lung adenocarcinoma. For the CDR3, the DNA is TGTGCCAGCAGCTTAAGGAGGGGGACAGGGCTAAGCTCTGGAAACACCATATATTTT. Its translation is CASSLRRGTGLSSGNTIYF.